These T cell receptor beta chains were read from a single sample in a study of blood T cell repertoires in COVID-19. Only in-frame clones appear in the TCRdb table, and some are missing; sequencing was by immunoSEQ multiplex PCR. In the table there are under 200,000 clones, 80% to 90% of which are singletons. The sequencing input was peripheral blood. These receptors all stem from an elderly woman with acute or convalescent COVID-19. CDR3s include the opening cysteine and the closing phenylalanine or tryptophan. A D gene is named only where the DNA matches it firmly. Size is stated for part of the rows, as once, few or many counts, or as a class when the clone is expanded.

16,NA,TRBV10-3,TRBJ1-5,TRBD1,CAISNAGTGSNQPQHF,TGTGCCATCAGCAACGCCGGGACAGGGTCAAATCAGCCCCAGCATTTT
15,NA,TRBV5-6,TRBJ1-5,NA,CASSLRGYSNQPQHF,TGTGCCAGCAGCTTGAGGGGATATAGCAATCAGCCCCAGCATTTT
16,NA,TRBV19,TRBJ1-2,NA,CASSIGGHTTKDGYTF,TGTGCCAGTAGTATTGGAGGCCATACCACGAAGGACGGCTACACCTTC
15,NA,TRBV2,TRBJ1-1,TRBD1,CASSAGQGRNTEAFF,TGTGCCAGCAGTGCGGGACAGGGGAGGAACACTGAAGCTTTCTTT
13,NA,TRBV28,TRBJ1-5,NA,CASSSPIRQPQHF,TGTGCCAGCAGTTCCCCCATCAGGCAGCCCCAGCATTTT
13,NA,TRBV29-1,TRBJ1-1,NA,CSVSGHTNTEAFF,TGCAGCGTTTCAGGACATACAAACACTGAAGCTTTCTTT
16,NA,TRBV7-8,TRBJ1-2,TRBD1,CASSPQGQAYFYGYTF,TGTGCCAGCAGCCCACAGGGGCAGGCCTATTTCTATGGCTACACCTTC
16,NA,TRBV6-2/TRBV6-3,TRBJ2-1,TRBD2,CASSSISGMGYNEQFF,TGTGCCAGCAGTTCTATAAGCGGGATGGGTTACAATGAGCAGTTCTTC
15,NA,TRBV5-1,TRBJ1-3,TRBD1,CASSVGQGSGNTIYF,TGCGCCAGCAGCGTGGGACAGGGGAGCGGAAACACCATATATTTT
14,NA,TRBV3-1/TRBV3-2,TRBJ2-7,NA,CASSHTTLQGEQYF,TGTGCCAGCAGCCATACGACATTGCAGGGCGAGCAGTACTTC
14,NA,TRBV28,TRBJ2-7,NA,CASSLWLGRDEQYF,TGTGCCAGCAGTTTATGGCTAGGTCGCGACGAGCAGTACTTC
13,NA,TRBV28,TRBJ2-5,TRBD1,CASRKQGRETQYF,TGTGCCAGCAGGAAACAGGGGCGGGAGACCCAGTACTTC
15,few,TRBV18,TRBJ2-1,NA,CASSPSVSSYNEQFF,TGTGCCAGCTCACCAAGCGTCAGCTCCTACAATGAGCAGTTCTTC
15,NA,TRBV7-8,TRBJ1-3,TRBD1,CASSRQGATGNTIYF,TGTGCCAGCAGCCGACAGGGGGCAACAGGAAACACCATATATTTT
15,NA,TRBV29-1,TRBJ1-6,TRBD1,CSVEGTGPLYSPLHF,TGCAGCGTTGAAGGGACAGGGCCCCTCTATTCACCCCTCCACTTT
16,NA,TRBV18,TRBJ2-2,TRBD2,CASSSTGLGFTGELFF,TGTGCCAGCTCATCGACGGGACTAGGTTTTACCGGGGAGCTGTTTTTT